This T cell receptor beta chain originates from a study of CD8+ T cells in alopecia areata. Germline CDR1 is MNHEY and CDR2 is SMNVEV (reference sequence). V was cut by 3 bases and J by 6 bases, with 15 bases left in between. The CDR3 consists of 14 residues. cDNA serving as the sequencing template came from extracted, reverse transcribed RNA. Sequenced by immunoSEQ multiplex PCR; TCRdb stores in-frame clones only, minus some. Of over 95,000 clones in the sample, 56% were seen once. Treatment denoted: oral pan-JAK inhibitor, 5-10 mg twice daily. The starting material was CD4+ T cells sorted from blood, obtained at week 24, from a patient treated with tofacitinib. This receptor was taken from a human donor with alopecia areata. V is TRBV27 and J is TRBJ2-7, with D tentatively TRBD1 (6 bases). DNA for the CDR3: TGTGCCAGCAGTTTCCGGGACATAGACGGCGAGCAGTACTTC. Its translation is CASSFRDIDGEQYF.